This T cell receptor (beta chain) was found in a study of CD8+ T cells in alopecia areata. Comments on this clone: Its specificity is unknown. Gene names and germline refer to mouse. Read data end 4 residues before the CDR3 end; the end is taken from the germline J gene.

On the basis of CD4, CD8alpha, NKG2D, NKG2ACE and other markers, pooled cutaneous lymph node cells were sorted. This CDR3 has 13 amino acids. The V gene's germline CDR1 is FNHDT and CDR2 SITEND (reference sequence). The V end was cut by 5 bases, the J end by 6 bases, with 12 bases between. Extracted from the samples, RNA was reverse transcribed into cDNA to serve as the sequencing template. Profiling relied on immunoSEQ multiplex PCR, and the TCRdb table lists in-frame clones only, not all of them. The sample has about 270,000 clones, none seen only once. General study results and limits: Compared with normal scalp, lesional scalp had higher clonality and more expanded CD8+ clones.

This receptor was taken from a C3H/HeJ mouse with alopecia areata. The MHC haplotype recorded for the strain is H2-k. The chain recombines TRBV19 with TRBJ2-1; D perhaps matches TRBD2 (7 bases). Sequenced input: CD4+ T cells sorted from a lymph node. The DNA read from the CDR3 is TGTGCCAGCAGATGGGGGGCGGGTGCT. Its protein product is CASRWGAGA. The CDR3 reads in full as CASRWGAGAEQFF.